The clone carrying this T cell receptor beta chain has only a few counts. No antigen is known for it. Study-level findings and limits: Larger-cohort validation covered only one TCR beta V-J rearrangement. Tumor-infiltrating Treg TCR alpha and beta sequences overlapped most with tumor naive CD4+ T cells, then blood naive.

V was pared by 5 bases and J by 0 bases, with 9 bases between. The CDR3 contains 15 residues. Germline CDR1 and CDR2: SGHNT and YYREEE (reference sequence). Full-length variable regions came from constant-region reverse primers plus semi-nested Nested Universal Primer A PCR. TCRdb analysed the 5' RACE reads with MiXCR anew, one entry per CDR3 protein. The sample has 50,000 to 75,000 distinct CDR3 sequences, under 25% seen once; the top ten hold approximately 3.1%. Source material: memory CD4+ T cells sorted from a lymph node. The sample's subset: memory CD4+ T cells, CD4+CD45RO+CD25-. The TCR originated in a female donor with breast cancer. The chain carries TRBV5-4 and TRBJ2-6; D is ambiguous. The CDR3 DNA reads as TGTGCCAGCAGAATCGCCAGCTCTGGGGCCAACGTCCTGACTTTC. Encoded protein: CASRIASSGANVLTF.